This TCR beta chain emerged from a study of PD-1 blockade in classical Hodgkin lymphoma. Study-level points and caveats: It was CD4+ TCR diversity, not CD8+, that rose significantly by C4D1. Newly diagnosed patients were said to have less baseline TCR diversity than healthy donors did. Although disease activity or prior therapy may be involved, causes of the repertoire differences remain undefined.

The CDR3 sequence is 18 residues long. Germline loops: CDR1 SGHNT, CDR2 YENEEA. V dropped 0 bases and J dropped 2; count of bases not matched to a gene: 7. Time point described: cycle 4 day 1 (C4D1), after less than 7 weeks of nivolumab. All patients experienced relapse after autologous stem cell transplantation, and brentuximab vedotin exposure was variable. The data were produced by immunoSEQ multiplex PCR, yet TCRdb's version contains in-frame clones alone and is incomplete. The data hold tens of thousands of clones, with about nine tenths observed a single time. Details on this clone: The antigen is not known.

This sample comprised peripheral blood mononuclear cells (PBMCs), obtained before the fourth cycle of nivolumab. The V gene is TRBV11-3, the J gene TRBJ2-3; TRBD2 matches at 11 bases. The TCR sequence derives from a human donor with classical Hodgkin lymphoma. The CDR3 DNA sequence: TGTGCCAGCAGCTTAGATCAAAGACTAGCGGGACCCACAGATACGCAGTATTTT. It is translated as CASSLDQRLAGPTDTQYF.